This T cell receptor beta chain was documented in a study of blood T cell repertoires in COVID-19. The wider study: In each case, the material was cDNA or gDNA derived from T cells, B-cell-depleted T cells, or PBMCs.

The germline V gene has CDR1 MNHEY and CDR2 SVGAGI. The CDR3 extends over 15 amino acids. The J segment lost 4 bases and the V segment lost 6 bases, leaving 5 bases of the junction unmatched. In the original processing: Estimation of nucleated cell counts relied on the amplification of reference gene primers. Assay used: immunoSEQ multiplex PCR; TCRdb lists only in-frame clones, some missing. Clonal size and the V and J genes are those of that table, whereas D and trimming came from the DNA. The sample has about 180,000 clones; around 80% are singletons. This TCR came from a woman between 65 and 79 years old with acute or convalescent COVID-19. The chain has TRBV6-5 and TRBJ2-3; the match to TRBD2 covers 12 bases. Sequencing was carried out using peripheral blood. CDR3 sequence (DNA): TGTGCCAGCAGCCTCGGACTAGCGGGGCCAGATACGCAGTATTTT. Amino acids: CASSLGLAGPDTQYF.